These 32 T cell receptor beta chains were sequenced from one sample in a study of blood T cell repertoires in COVID-19. Assay: immunoSEQ multiplex PCR; the TCRdb copy retains only in-frame clones and omits some. The sample has about 200,000 clones; around 75% are singletons. Sequences were obtained from peripheral blood. The receptors come from a human donor in a cohort sampled during active COVID-19.

J is TRBJ1-4 and V is TRBV5-1; tentatively, D is TRBD1 (6 bases). CDR3 length: 15 amino acids. The V end was cut by 4 bases, the J end by 7 bases, with 17 bases between. Germline V CDR1 and CDR2: SGHRS, YFSETQ. CDR3 bases: TGCGCCAGCAGCCCCACAGGGAACAGCGGTGAAAAACTGTTTTTT. It codes for CASSPTGNSGEKLFF.

This chain links TRBV4-3 with TRBJ2-5, with unresolved D. Trimming took off 8 bases at V and 1 base at J, with 11 bases between the two ends. Germline CDR1 reads LGHNA; CDR2 reads YSLEER. This CDR3 is 13 amino acids long. Here the CDR3 reads CASSSSSQETQYF. The CDR3 DNA reads TGCGCCAGCTCCTCATCCAGCCAAGAGACCCAGTACTTC.

The chain recombines TRBV21-1 with TRBJ2-7; TRBD2, as called in the table, went unchecked against the DNA. TRBV21-1 is recorded as a pseudogene. The CDR3 covers 18 residues. CDR3 sequence: CASSKEVGGHGLAYEQYF. The CDR3 region has the DNA TGTGCCAGCAGCAAAGAAGTAGGGGGACACGGACTAGCCTACGAGCAGTACTTC.

The chain has TRBV30 and TRBJ1-1; D may be TRBD1 (5 bases). The germline V gene encodes CDR1 GTSNPN and CDR2 SVGIG (reference sequence). The V end lost 1 base, the J end lost 8 bases, and 8 bases lay between the germline ends. The CDR3 totals 11 residues. The CDR3: CAWSEGREAFF. Here the CDR3 DNA reads TGTGCCTGGAGTGAGGGGAGGGAAGCTTTCTTT.

The chain recombines TRBV6-2 or TRBV6-3 with TRBJ2-7; tentative D call: TRBD2 (5 bases). V lost 1 base and J lost 3, with 10 bases in between. Germline loops: CDR1 MNHEY, CDR2 SVGEGT. CDR3 size: 14 residues. CDR3 in amino acids: CASSYLAPNYEQYF. The CDR3, as DNA: TGTGCCAGCAGTTACTTAGCGCCGAACTACGAGCAGTACTTC.

This chain links TRBV7-9 with TRBJ2-5; D gene ambiguous. The CDR3 extends over 11 amino acids. V lost 5 bases and J 4 bases, leaving 5 bases between the germline ends. Per germline, CDR1 SEHNR and CDR2 FQNEAQ (reference sequence). In DNA, the CDR3 is TGTGCCAGCAGCCGAGTAGAGACCCAGTACTTC. The encoded protein is CASSRVETQYF.

The rearrangement joins TRBV5-4 to TRBJ2-7; D is possibly TRBD2 (5 bases). Trimming removed 2 bases from V and 0 bases from J, with 12 bases in between. CDR3 length: 15 residues. Germline CDR1 and CDR2: SGHNT and YYREEE (reference sequence). CDR3: CASSFRGYSSYEQYF. The CDR3 DNA reads TGTGCCAGCAGCTTTCGGGGTTATAGCTCCTACGAGCAGTACTTC.

The chain uses TRBV30 and TRBJ2-2, with D possibly matching TRBD2 (5 bases). The CDR3 has 18 residues. Trimming pared 3 bases from V and 3 bases from J, leaving 23 bases between. Germline V gene data show CDR1 as GTSNPN and CDR2 as SVGIG (reference sequence). The CDR3 loop is CAWRSRRSPLRDTGELFF. As DNA, the CDR3 is TGTGCCTGGAGATCTAGGCGCAGCCCCCTGAGGGACACCGGGGAGCTGTTTTTT.

In DNA, the CDR3 is TGTGCCAGCAGCGTAGAACAGGGGCTCACAAATGAGCAGTTCTTC. It yields the protein CASSVEQGLTNEQFF. This rearrangement joins TRBV9 to TRBJ2-1; 7 nucleotides agree with TRBD1. CDR1 and CDR2 (germline): SGDLS, YYNGEE. The CDR3 length is 15 residues. The V gene end was trimmed by 0 bases and the J gene end by 7 bases; junction bases not matched to a gene: 7.

V is TRBV7-9 and J is TRBJ2-7, with D possibly matching TRBD1 (7 bases). This CDR3 is 16 amino acids long. Germline loops: CDR1 SEHNR, CDR2 FQNEAQ (reference sequence). Trimming pared 5 bases from V and 4 bases from J, leaving 21 bases between. CDR3 amino acids: CASSRGTPRGNYEQYF. The CDR3 DNA reads as TGTGCCAGCAGCCGGGGGACGCCCAGGGGGAATTACGAGCAGTACTTC.

The rearrangement links TRBV6-4 to TRBJ1-3; D is uncertain. Trimming pared 11 bases from V and 2 bases from J, leaving 10 bases between. Germline values: CDR1 MRHNA, CDR2 SNTAGT. CDR3 length equals 12 residues. CDR3 protein: CAPRAPGNTIYF. In nucleotides, the CDR3 is TGTGCCCCGCGGGCCCCTGGAAACACCATATATTTT.

The genes are TRBV28 and TRBJ2-2; TRBD2 aligns across 11 bases. This CDR3 has 17 amino acids. Looked up from germline, CDR1 is MDHEN and CDR2 is SYDVKM. V lost 3 bases to trimming and J lost 2 bases; unmatched junction nucleotides: 5. CDR3 sequence reads: CASSFLLAGGNTGELFF. DNA for the CDR3: TGTGCCAGCAGTTTCTTGCTAGCGGGAGGTAACACCGGGGAGCTGTTTTTT.

The chain combines TRBV7-2 with TRBJ2-7; TRBD1 might be the D (6 bases). Trimming took 5 bases from V and 5 from J, leaving 16 bases between them. The CDR3 has 14 residues. CDR1 is SGHTA and CDR2 is FQGNSA in the germline V gene. The CDR3 reads CASSRLGGVDEQYF. The CDR3, as DNA: TGTGCCAGCAGCCGCTTAGGGGGAGTCGACGAGCAGTACTTC.

The rearrangement links TRBV7-2 to TRBJ2-2; 7 bases map to TRBD2. The CDR3 length is 14 residues. Germline V CDR1 and CDR2: SGHTA, FQGNSA. Trimming took 0 bases from V and 5 from J; bases not matched to a gene: 0. CDR3 nucleotide sequence: TGTGCCAGCAGCTTAGCTAGCGGGACCGGGGAGCTGTTTTTT. Translating gives CASSLASGTGELFF. Combining the CDR3 with reference TRBV7-2 and TRBJ2-2 gives the whole variable domain GAGVSQSPSNKVTEKGKDVELRCDPISGHTALYWYRQSLGQGLEFLIYFQGNSAPDKSGLPSDRFSAERTGGSVSTLTIQRTQQEDSAVYLCASSLASGTGELFFGEGSRLTVL.

V gene TRBV18 combines with J gene TRBJ2-1, with D maybe TRBD2 (7 bases). The V gene lost 2 bases and the J gene lost 1 base, with 15 bases spanning the gap. Germline CDR1 is KGHSH and CDR2 is LQKENI. The CDR3 length is 17 residues. CDR3 amino acids: CASSPTRGAGSYNEQFF. CDR3 in DNA: TGTGCCAGCTCACCAACTCGGGGGGCTGGATCCTACAATGAGCAGTTCTTC.

This chain connects TRBV5-1 to TRBJ2-7, with D perhaps matching TRBD2 (5 bases). CDR1 and CDR2 (germline): SGHRS, YFSETQ. This CDR3 contains 15 residues. Trimming shortened V by 2 bases and J by 0 bases, and 12 bases separated the two germline ends. The CDR3 nucleotides are TGCGCCAGCAGCTTAACTAGTGCCCGCTCCTACGAGCAGTACTTC. The encoded protein is CASSLTSARSYEQYF.

This clone was seen more than once but under ten times. This chain connects TRBV16 to TRBJ1-1; TRBD1 matches 7 bases. Germline values: CDR1 KGHSY, CDR2 FQNENV. V shed 4 bases and J 6 bases; nucleotides not matched to a gene: 2. CDR3 length equals 12 residues. In nucleotides, the CDR3 is TGTGCCAGCAGCCCTGGGACAGCTGAAGCTTTCTTT. Amino acids: CASSPGTAEAFF.

The chain uses TRBV7-8 and TRBJ1-5; 9 bases are shared with TRBD1. This CDR3 is 16 amino acids long. Germline CDR1 and CDR2: SGHVS and FQNEAQ. V lost 1 base, J lost 5 bases, and 6 bases stayed unmatched. Written as DNA, the CDR3 is TGTGCCAGCAGCTTAGAATTGGGACAGGGATATCAGCCCCAGCATTTT. It translates to CASSLELGQGYQPQHF.

This clone showed up just once. The V and J genes are TRBV5-5 and TRBJ2-5; no firm D call. The germline gives CDR1 SGHKS, CDR2 YYEKEE (reference sequence). Trimming pared 4 bases from V and 5 bases from J, leaving 9 bases between. This CDR3 is built from 12 residues. CDR3 bases: TGTGCCAGCAGCCTCTCCCGGGAGACCCAGTACTTC. Its protein product is CASSLSRETQYF.

The genes are TRBV7-7 and TRBJ2-2; D perhaps matches TRBD2 (5 bases). This CDR3 is 13 amino acids long. Trimming left V 5 bases short and J 6 bases short, with 10 bases between. The germline V gene has CDR1 SSHAT and CDR2 FNYEAQ (reference sequence). The CDR3 DNA is TGTGCCAGCAGCCTCCCGGGGTCCGGGGAGCTGTTTTTT. It specifies CASSLPGSGELFF.

The J gene is TRBJ1-1, the V gene TRBV28; D perhaps matches TRBD1 (5 bases). CDR1 MDHEN and CDR2 SYDVKM come from the germline V gene. The V gene lost 6 bases and the J gene lost 4 bases, with 15 bases spanning the gap. There are 14 residues in the CDR3. In DNA form, the CDR3 reads TGTGCCAGCAGACCAGCAGGGAGGGCCACTGAAGCTTTCTTT. It yields the protein CASRPAGRATEAFF.

The chain links TRBV6-5 to TRBJ1-6; tentatively, D is TRBD1 (6 bases). This CDR3 has 15 residues. Germline CDR1 and CDR2: MNHEY and SVGAGI. V was shortened by 5 bases and J by 7 bases, with 15 bases between the two germline ends. The CDR3 DNA reads TGTGCCAGCAGTCGAGTCAGGGGCGGGAATTCACCCCTCCACTTT. Translated, it gives CASSRVRGGNSPLHF.

The chain employs TRBV28 and TRBJ1-1, with TRBD1 matching 11 bases. The CDR3 spans 16 residues. With V trimmed by 3 bases and J by 4 bases, 7 bases remained unmatched. CDR1 is MDHEN, CDR2 SYDVKM, per germline. CDR3 protein: CASSFIGTGGSTEAFF. For the CDR3, the DNA is TGTGCCAGCAGTTTCATCGGGACAGGGGGTTCCACTGAAGCTTTCTTT.

The J gene is TRBJ1-4, the V gene TRBV7-9; 7 bases fit TRBD1. Germline V gene lookup returns CDR1 SEHNR and CDR2 FQNEAQ (reference sequence). V gave up 1 base and J gave up 6 bases; unmatched junction bases: 8. The CDR3 length is 16 residues. The CDR3 here is CASSLGAGGTDEKLFF. CDR3 coding DNA: TGTGCCAGCAGCTTAGGGGCAGGGGGAACGGATGAAAAACTGTTTTTT.

The rearrangement links TRBV13 to TRBJ2-1; TRBD2 matches 11 bases. This CDR3 has 16 residues. CDR1 PRHDT and CDR2 FYEKMQ come from the germline V gene (reference sequence). Losses at the gene ends were 2 bases for V and 8 bases for J; bases not matched to a gene: 8. DNA for the CDR3: TGTGCCAGCAGCTTAAATGAACTAGCGGGAGAGGATGAGCAGTTCTTC. Residues: CASSLNELAGEDEQFF.

This clone was counted a few times. At the DNA level, this CDR3 is encoded by other sequences in the same sample as well. The rearrangement joins TRBV28 to TRBJ1-2; TRBD1 matches 11 bases. Germline loops: CDR1 MDHEN, CDR2 SYDVKM. CDR3 length equals 14 residues. J was trimmed by 6 bases and V by 5 bases; bases with no gene match: 5. The CDR3 DNA reads TGTGCCAGCAGTCCCCCGGACAGGGGGCATGGCTACACCTTC. The encoded protein is CASSPPDRGHGYTF.

The V call is TRBV18, the J call TRBJ2-7; 9 positions agree with TRBD1. Germline V gives CDR1 KGHSH, CDR2 LQKENI. This CDR3 is 16 amino acids long. V was clipped by 3 bases and J by 9 bases; unmatched bases: 15. CDR3 DNA: TGTGCCAGCTCACCTACAGGGGGCGGCGGCCTCACGGGGCAGTACTTC. This gives the protein CASSPTGGGGLTGQYF.

The chain uses TRBV2 and TRBJ2-7; D is unresolved. CDR3 length equals 13 residues. V lost 6 bases and J lost 4, with 13 bases in between. CDR1 is SNHLY and CDR2 is FYNNEI in the germline V gene. The CDR3 sequence: CASSLQSVYEQYF. The CDR3 DNA follows: TGTGCCAGCAGCCTCCAATCGGTGTACGAGCAGTACTTC.

CDR3 region: CASSLVGQGVMETQYF. CDR3 in DNA: TGTGCCAGCAGCTTAGTGGGACAGGGGGTTATGGAGACCCAGTACTTC. This chain connects TRBV7-8 to TRBJ2-5, with 11 bases that match TRBD1. The CDR3 sequence is 16 residues long. Trimming at V came to 1 base and at J to 5 bases, leaving 6 bases not matched to a gene. Germline V lookup: CDR1 SGHVS, CDR2 FQNEAQ.

The chain couples TRBV15 to TRBJ2-7; 8 bases map to TRBD1. With 1 base clipped from V and 3 bases from J, the junction kept 5 bases outside the gene matches. This CDR3 is built from 15 residues. CDR1 and CDR2 (germline): LNHNV, YYDKDF (reference sequence). The CDR3 loop reads CATSRGSGQGYEQYF. CDR3 DNA: TGTGCCACCAGCAGAGGGTCTGGACAGGGCTACGAGCAGTACTTC.

V gene TRBV3-1 (or the pseudogene TRBV3-2) combines with J gene TRBJ1-1; perhaps TRBD1 as D (5 bases). CDR3 length: 16 residues. Trimming took 4 bases from V and 2 from J, leaving 17 bases between them. Germline CDR1 is LGHDT and CDR2 is YNNKEL (reference sequence). The DNA of the CDR3 is TGTGCCAGCAGCCGACTTCTCCGACAGTGTAACACTGAAGCTTTCTTT. It is translated as CASSRLLRQCNTEAFF.

DNA of the CDR3: TGTGCCAGCAGCGTAGAGCCCCTCAATCGGGCTGGAAACACCATATATTTT. Protein: CASSVEPLNRAGNTIYF. The rearrangement links TRBV9 to TRBJ1-3; D not certain. Trimming removed 0 bases at V and 2 bases at J, with 15 bases between. This CDR3 spans 17 amino acids. Germline V gene data show CDR1 as SGDLS and CDR2 as YYNGEE.